The text below deals with one T cell receptor (beta chain). The antigen is undetermined. The CDR3 covers 14 residues. V shed 7 bases and J shed 5 bases, with 17 bases lying between them. Looked up from germline, CDR1 is SQVTM and CDR2 is ANQGSEA. The data belong to a study of T cell responses to AZD1222 COVID-19 vaccine. Regarding the study as a whole: After the peak T cell response, and only then, were repertoires sampled. Just 5 to 7 AZD1222 recipients were seropositive at baseline. A reported finding is that nearly half of spike-specific TCRs target unmutated variant regions.

Repertoires were generated with immunoSEQ multiplex PCR, while TCRdb's copy carries only in-frame clones and drops some. The table lists around 87,000 clones, more than 80% of them singletons. It was second doses at about 4 or about 12 weeks that were pooled. The chain uses TRBV29-1 and TRBJ2-2, with D perhaps matching TRBD1 or TRBD2 (6 bases each). The receptor comes from an adult who received the AZD1222 COVID-19 vaccine. This material consisted of peripheral blood, taken 28 days after the second AZD1222 dose. This chain's CDR3 is CSAAPGAGTGELFF. CDR3 sequence (DNA): TGCAGCGCTGCCCCGGGGGCAGGGACCGGGGAGCTGTTTTTT.